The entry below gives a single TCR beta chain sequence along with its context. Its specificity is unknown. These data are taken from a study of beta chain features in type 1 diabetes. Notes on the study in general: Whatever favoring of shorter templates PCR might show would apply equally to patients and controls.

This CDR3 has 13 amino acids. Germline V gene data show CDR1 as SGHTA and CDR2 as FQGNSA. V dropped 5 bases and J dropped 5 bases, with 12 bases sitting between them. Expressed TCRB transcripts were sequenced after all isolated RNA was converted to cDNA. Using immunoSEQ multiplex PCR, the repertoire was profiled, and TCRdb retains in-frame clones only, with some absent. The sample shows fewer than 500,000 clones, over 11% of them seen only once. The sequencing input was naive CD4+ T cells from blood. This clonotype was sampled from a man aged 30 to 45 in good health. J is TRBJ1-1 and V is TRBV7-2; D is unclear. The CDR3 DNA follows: TGTGCCAGCAGCAACAAGTGGGAAACTGAAGCTTTCTTT. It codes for CASSNKWETEAFF.